These 11 T cell receptor beta chains share one sample of origin, sequenced in a study of cytomegalovirus exposure and HLA in healthy donors. PCR involved 60 Vbeta and 13 Jbeta primers. Only in-frame clones appear in the TCRdb table, and some are missing; sequencing was by immunoSEQ multiplex PCR. The table shows roughly 100,000 clones, with around three quarters occurring only once. The specimen sequenced was PBMCs. These receptors came from a woman aged 18-35 years in good health and CMV-seropositive.

The rearrangement uses TRBV10-3 and TRBJ1-2, with 8 bases identical to TRBD1. The germline CDR1 and CDR2 sequences are ENHRY and SYGVKD. This CDR3 region has 13 residues. V shed 4 bases, J shed 6 bases, and the junction held 4 bases outside the gene matches. The CDR3 reads CAISAGQGNGYTF. CDR3 coding DNA: TGTGCCATCAGTGCCGGACAGGGAAATGGCTACACCTTC.

This chain connects TRBV28 to TRBJ2-2, with no clear D. The germline V and J ends were trimmed by 4 bases and 0 bases, with 9 bases remaining between them. This CDR3 is 15 amino acids long. Germline-derived CDR1 and CDR2 are MDHEN and SYDVKM. The CDR3 loop reads CASSSLVPNTGELFF. In DNA form, the CDR3 reads TGTGCCAGCAGTTCCCTTGTCCCGAACACCGGGGAGCTGTTTTTT.

The chain is built from TRBV7-8 and TRBJ2-3, with 11 bases that match TRBD2. The CDR3 extends over 14 amino acids. From germline, CDR1 is SGHVS and CDR2 FQNEAQ. The V segment lost 5 bases and the J segment 4 bases; nucleotides outside the gene matches: 2. The CDR3 sequence is CASSRSGRADTQYF. DNA of the CDR3: TGTGCCAGCAGCCGTAGCGGGAGGGCAGATACGCAGTATTTT.

To note about this clone: The sample contains more than one DNA sequence encoding this CDR3. The chain has TRBV6-5 and TRBJ1-1; the match to TRBD1 covers 9 bases. CDR1 and CDR2 (germline): MNHEY, SVGAGI. This CDR3 has 14 amino acids. V shed 2 bases, J shed 4 bases, and the junction held 2 bases outside the gene matches. This chain's CDR3 is CASSYRDRVTEAFF. CDR3 nucleotides: TGTGCCAGCAGTTACCGGGACAGGGTCACTGAAGCTTTCTTT.

The chain joins TRBV27 to TRBJ1-2; D remains unclear. The CDR3 is made up of 16 amino acids. Germline CDR1 reads MNHEY; CDR2 reads SMNVEV (reference sequence). Trimming cost V 6 bases and J 9 bases, with 26 bases left between them. CDR3 DNA sequence: TGTGCCAGCAGCCCCCACACCGCCGTAACCCGGGAGCGCTACACCTTC. It translates to CASSPHTAVTRERYTF.

This chain joins TRBV6-1 and TRBJ1-4; the D is unclear. V was clipped by 0 bases and J by 8 bases, with 16 bases between them. This CDR3 has 16 residues. CDR1 and CDR2 (germline): MNHNS, SASEGT. This CDR3 reads CASSEALGVSSEKLFF. The CDR3 coding sequence is TGTGCCAGCAGTGAAGCCCTCGGGGTTTCCAGCGAAAAACTGTTTTTT.

This clone occurred a few times. The chain combines TRBV2 with TRBJ2-5; 13 bases are shared with TRBD2. From germline, CDR1 is SNHLY and CDR2 FYNNEI. This CDR3 comprises 15 residues. Unmatched junction bases numbered 7, after V lost 5 bases and J lost 7 bases. Here the CDR3 DNA reads TGTGCCAGCAGTCAACTAGCGGGAGGGCCGGGGACCCAGTACTTC. As protein: CASSQLAGGPGTQYF.

Note on this clone: This sample also contains other DNA sequences that code for the same CDR3. The rearrangement joins TRBV6-5 to TRBJ2-7, with 9 bases identical to TRBD1. The germline CDR1 and CDR2 sequences are MNHEY and SVGAGI. The CDR3 is made up of 14 amino acids. Trimming at V came to 2 bases and at J to 5 bases, leaving 4 bases not matched to a gene. The CDR3 bases are TGTGCCAGCAGTTACACGGACAGGGGCCACGAGCAGTACTTC. As protein: CASSYTDRGHEQYF.

This clone has a handful of counts. V and J are TRBV29-1 and TRBJ2-7, with TRBD2 as a possible D gene (5 bases). Germline CDR1 reads SQVTM; CDR2 reads ANQGSEA. The CDR3 loop spans 11 amino acids. Between the trimmed V and J ends, which lost 6 bases and 7 bases, there was a span of 13 bases. The CDR3 here is CSVSLPGEQYF. The CDR3 DNA reads as TGCAGCGTGTCTTTACCGGGGGAGCAGTACTTC.

This clone occurred once. The chain links TRBV5-1 to TRBJ2-5, with TRBD2 matching over 10 bases. CDR1 is SGHRS and CDR2 is YFSETQ in the germline V gene. The CDR3 spans 18 residues. J was trimmed by 2 bases and V by 4 bases; bases with no gene match: 14. In DNA form, the CDR3 reads TGCGCCAGCAGCCCGTGGACTAGCGGACCTAGCCCACAAGAGACCCAGTACTTC. Protein product: CASSPWTSGPSPQETQYF.

The genes are TRBV4-2 and TRBJ2-7; TRBD2 agrees at 15 bases. CDR1 and CDR2 from the germline V gene are LGHNA and YNFKEQ. Trimming took 0 bases from V and 5 from J; bases not matched to a gene: 5. The CDR3 covers 17 residues. The CDR3 spells CASSQDIGTSGRNEQYF. DNA for the CDR3: TGTGCCAGCAGCCAAGATATTGGGACTAGCGGGAGGAACGAGCAGTACTTC.